Presented here are 15 T cell receptor beta chains from one specimen sequenced in a study of regulatory T cells in long-lasting Graves disease. This sample's time point: persistent/refractory GD, antithyroid drugs over 5 years with positive TRAb. Construction of the TCR library relied on RNA isolated from PBMCs. Libraries of TCR beta came from iRepertoire HTBI primers plus Arm-PCR of CDR3 regions. TCRdb re-called the multiplex PCR reads with MiXCR, one entry per CDR3 protein. The repertoire holds a few hundred thousand distinct CDR3 sequences, with around 22% as singletons. Specimen: peripheral blood mononuclear cells (PBMCs), collected when the disease was refractory, from a patient treated with antithyroid drugs. Receptors originate from a female donor with Graves disease.

This clonotype was picked up a small number of times. V is TRBV30 and J is TRBJ2-7, with D maybe TRBD2 (6 bases). The CDR3 totals 14 residues. V was clipped by 0 bases and J by 10 bases, with 19 bases between them. The germline V gene has CDR1 GTSNPN and CDR2 SVGIG (reference sequence). CDR3 bases: TGTGCCTGGAGTGTTTGGGTAGGGACTCTTACACAGTACTTC. This gives the protein CAWSVWVGTLTQYF.

At least ten counts were recorded for this clonotype. This chain uses TRBV28 with TRBJ2-7; possible D gene TRBD1, 7 bases. The ends were cut back, 6 bases at V and 4 bases at J, with 13 bases in the middle. From germline, CDR1 is MDHEN and CDR2 SYDVKM. The CDR3 is 13 residues long. CDR3 protein: CASSRAGGYEQYF. CDR3 in DNA: TGTGCCAGCAGCCGCGCAGGGGGGTACGAGCAGTACTTC.

V gene TRBV5-1 combines with J gene TRBJ1-2, with 7 bases that match TRBD1. Germline-derived CDR1 and CDR2 are SGHRS and YFSETQ. The J segment lost 3 bases and the V segment lost 5 bases, leaving 4 bases of the junction unmatched. The CDR3 has 13 residues. For the CDR3, the DNA is TGCGCCAGCAGTGGGGACAGTTACTATGGCTACACCTTC. It is translated as CASSGDSYYGYTF.

This clonotype came up a few times. V is TRBV20-1 and J is TRBJ2-7; D possibly matches TRBD1 or TRBD2 (5 bases each). The CDR3 sequence is 14 residues long. The germline V gene encodes CDR1 DFQATT and CDR2 SNEGSKA (reference sequence). V lost 3 bases, J lost 3 bases, and 15 bases lay in between. The CDR3 protein is CSASMAGAGYEQYF. CDR3 nucleotide sequence: TGCAGTGCTAGCATGGCCGGGGCGGGCTACGAGCAGTACTTC.

This clonotype was recorded at least ten times. V gene TRBV28 combines with J gene TRBJ2-5; 9 bases are shared with TRBD1. Trimming took 6 bases from V and 5 from J; bases not matched to a gene: 10. Germline-derived CDR1 and CDR2 are MDHEN and SYDVKM. This CDR3 comprises 15 residues. For the CDR3, the DNA is TGTGCCAGCAGCCAAACAGGGGGCGCCAGGGAGACCCAGTACTTC. This translates into CASSQTGGARETQYF.

The chain has TRBV15 and TRBJ2-1; TRBD2 agrees at 10 bases. After removal of 3 bases from V and 5 bases from J, the junction contained 4 bases not matched to a gene. The CDR3 extends over 15 amino acids. Germline V gene data show CDR1 as LNHNV and CDR2 as YYDKDF (reference sequence). CDR3 coding DNA: TGTGCCACCAGCAGGACCGGGACTAGCGACAATGAGCAGTTCTTC. Amino acid sequence: CATSRTGTSDNEQFF.

Many counts were recorded for this clonotype. The chain has TRBV6-1 and TRBJ2-7, with D perhaps assigned TRBD1 or TRBD2 (5 bases each). Deletions cut 6 bases from V and 5 bases from J, with 20 bases between. This CDR3 spans 15 amino acids. CDR1 is MNHNS, CDR2 SASEGT, per germline. As DNA, the CDR3 is TGTGCCAGCAGCCGTCCCACAGGCGCCGGGAACGAGCAGTACTTC. The encoded protein is CASSRPTGAGNEQYF.

There are many counts of this clonotype. This chain connects TRBV12-3 or TRBV12-4 to TRBJ1-2; unclear D gene. The CDR3 totals 13 residues. V was shortened by 3 bases and J by 0 bases, with 5 bases between the two germline ends. The CDR3 here is CASSFATNYGYTF. The CDR3 bases are TGTGCCAGCAGTTTTGCTACTAACTATGGCTACACCTTC.

This clonotype was seen a few times. V usage is TRBV11-2 and J usage is TRBJ2-6; TRBD2 is a possible D gene (6 bases). V lost 5 bases and J lost 0, with 17 bases in between. CDR3 length: 18 amino acids. Per the germline V gene, CDR1 is SGHAT and CDR2 is FQNNGV. In nucleotides, the CDR3 is TGTGCCAGCAGCCTCCGGGGACTCCCGAGCTCTGGGGCCAACGTCCTGACTTTC. Residues: CASSLRGLPSSGANVLTF.

V gene TRBV3-1 combines with J gene TRBJ1-5; D may be TRBD1 (5 bases). In germline, CDR1 is LGHDT, CDR2 YNNKEL (reference sequence). This CDR3 comprises 15 residues. Trimming stripped 2 bases from V and 6 bases from J, with 14 bases between. The CDR3 region has the DNA TGTGCCAGCAGCCAAAGGGCCTGGGGGTTTCAGCCCCAGCATTTT. Encoded protein: CASSQRAWGFQPQHF.

This clonotype was detected ten times or more. The chain carries TRBV11-1 and TRBJ2-7; 7 bases agree with TRBD1. This CDR3 has 12 amino acids. V shed 5 bases and J 5 bases; nucleotides not matched to a gene: 3. The germline V gene has CDR1 SGHAT and CDR2 FQDESV (reference sequence). CDR3 coding DNA: TGTGCCAGCAGCGGGACAGTAAACGAGCAGTACTTC. Its protein product is CASSGTVNEQYF.

The chain uses TRBV3-1 and TRBJ1-2; D unclear. Germline-derived CDR1 and CDR2 are LGHDT and YNNKEL (reference sequence). Trimming pared 2 bases from V and 6 bases from J, leaving 10 bases between. There are 13 residues in the CDR3. Here the CDR3 DNA reads TGTGCCAGCAGCCAACGTGGACCTGATGGCTACACCTTC. It specifies CASSQRGPDGYTF.

A single count supports this clonotype. V and J are TRBV20-1 and TRBJ1-4; 7 bases fit TRBD1. The CDR3 length is 15 residues. Looked up from germline, CDR1 is DFQATT and CDR2 is SNEGSKA (reference sequence). V shed 3 bases, J shed 3 bases, and the junction held 7 bases outside the gene matches. The chain's CDR3 is CSASRTGAPNEKLFF. In nucleotides, the CDR3 is TGCAGTGCTAGCCGAACAGGGGCGCCTAATGAAAAACTGTTTTTT.

This clonotype was found a few times. The chain has TRBV5-4 and TRBJ1-1; no clear D. This CDR3 has 11 residues. Between the trimmed V and J ends, which lost 3 bases and 8 bases, there was a span of 8 bases. Germline V CDR1 and CDR2: SGHNT, YYREEE (reference sequence). CDR3 loop: CASSSPVEAFF. CDR3 DNA sequence: TGTGCCAGCAGCTCGCCCGTGGAAGCTTTCTTT.

The rearrangement links TRBV10-3 to TRBJ1-5, with D unresolved. The V gene lost 5 bases and the J gene lost 0 bases, with 5 bases spanning the gap. This CDR3 has 13 residues. Germline CDR1 ENHRY, CDR2 SYGVKD. CDR3 DNA sequence: TGTGCCATCAGTAGTAATAGCAATCAGCCCCAGCATTTT. The encoded protein is CAISSNSNQPQHF.